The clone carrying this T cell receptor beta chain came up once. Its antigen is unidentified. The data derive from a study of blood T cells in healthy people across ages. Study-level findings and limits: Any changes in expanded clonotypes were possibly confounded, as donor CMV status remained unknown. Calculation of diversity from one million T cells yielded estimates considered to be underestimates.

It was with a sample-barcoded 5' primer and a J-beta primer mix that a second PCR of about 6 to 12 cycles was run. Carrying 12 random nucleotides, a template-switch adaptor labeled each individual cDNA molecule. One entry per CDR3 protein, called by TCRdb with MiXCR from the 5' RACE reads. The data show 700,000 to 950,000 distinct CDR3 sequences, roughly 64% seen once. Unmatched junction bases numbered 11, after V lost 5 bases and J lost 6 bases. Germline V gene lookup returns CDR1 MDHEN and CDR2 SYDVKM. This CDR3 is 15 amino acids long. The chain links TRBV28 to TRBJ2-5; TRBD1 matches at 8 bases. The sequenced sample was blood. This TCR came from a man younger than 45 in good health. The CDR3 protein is CASSSQGAGLKTQYF. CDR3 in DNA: TGTGCCAGCAGTAGCCAGGGGGCGGGTTTGAAGACCCAGTACTTC.